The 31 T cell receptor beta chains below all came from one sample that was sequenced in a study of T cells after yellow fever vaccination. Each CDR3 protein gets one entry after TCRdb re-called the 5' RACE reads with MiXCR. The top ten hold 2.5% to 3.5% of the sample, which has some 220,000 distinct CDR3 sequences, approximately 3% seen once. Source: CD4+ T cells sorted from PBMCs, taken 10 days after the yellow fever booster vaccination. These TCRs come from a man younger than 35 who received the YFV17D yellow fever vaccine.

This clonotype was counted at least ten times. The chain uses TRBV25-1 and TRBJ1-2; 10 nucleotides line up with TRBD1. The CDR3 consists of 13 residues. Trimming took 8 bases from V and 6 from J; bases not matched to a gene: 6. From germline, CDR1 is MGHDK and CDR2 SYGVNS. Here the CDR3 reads CASQTGGGHGYTF. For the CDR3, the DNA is TGTGCCAGCCAGACAGGGGGCGGTCATGGCTACACCTTC.

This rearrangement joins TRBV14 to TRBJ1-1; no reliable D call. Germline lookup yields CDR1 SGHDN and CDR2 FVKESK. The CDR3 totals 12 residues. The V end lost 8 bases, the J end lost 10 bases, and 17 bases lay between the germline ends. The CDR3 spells CASRLMSGPAFF. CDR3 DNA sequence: TGTGCCAGCCGCTTGATGTCCGGTCCAGCTTTCTTT.

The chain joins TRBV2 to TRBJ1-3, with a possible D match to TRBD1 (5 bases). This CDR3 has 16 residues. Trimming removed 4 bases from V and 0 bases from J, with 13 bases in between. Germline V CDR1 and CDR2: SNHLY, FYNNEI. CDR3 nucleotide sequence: TGTGCCAGCAGTGCGAGGGGATACAACTCTGGAAACACCATATATTTT. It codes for CASSARGYNSGNTIYF.

This CDR3 is CASYRAKNIQYF. The DNA of the CDR3 is TGTGCCAGCTACAGAGCCAAAAACATTCAGTACTTC. The chain has TRBV6-6 and TRBJ2-4, with D hard to call. This CDR3 has 12 amino acids. V was cut by 8 bases and J by 0 bases, with 5 bases left in between. The germline gives CDR1 MNHNY, CDR2 SVGAGI (reference sequence).

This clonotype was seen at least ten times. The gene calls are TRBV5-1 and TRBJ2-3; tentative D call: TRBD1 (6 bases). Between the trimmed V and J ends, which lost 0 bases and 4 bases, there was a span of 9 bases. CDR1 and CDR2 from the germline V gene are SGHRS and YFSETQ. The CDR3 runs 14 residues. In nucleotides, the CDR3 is TGCGCCAGCAGCTTGGGCGACAGGTCAGATACGCAGTATTTT. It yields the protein CASSLGDRSDTQYF.

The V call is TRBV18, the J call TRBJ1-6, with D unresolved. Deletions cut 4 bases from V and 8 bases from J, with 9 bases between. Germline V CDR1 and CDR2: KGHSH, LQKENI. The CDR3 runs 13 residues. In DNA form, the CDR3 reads TGTGCCAGCTCACGAGAGGGTTATTCACCCCTCCACTTT. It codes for CASSREGYSPLHF.

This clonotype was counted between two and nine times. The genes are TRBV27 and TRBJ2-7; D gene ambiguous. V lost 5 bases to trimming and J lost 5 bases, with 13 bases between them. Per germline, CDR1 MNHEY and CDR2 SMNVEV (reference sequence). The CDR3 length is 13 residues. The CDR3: CASSPKGRDEQYV. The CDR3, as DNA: TGTGCCAGCAGTCCCAAAGGTCGGGACGAGCAGTACGTC.

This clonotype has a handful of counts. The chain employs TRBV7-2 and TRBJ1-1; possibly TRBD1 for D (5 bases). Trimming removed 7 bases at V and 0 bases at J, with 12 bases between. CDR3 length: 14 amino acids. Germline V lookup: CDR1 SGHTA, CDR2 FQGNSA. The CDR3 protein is CASKVGGLNTEAFF. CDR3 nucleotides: TGTGCCAGCAAAGTGGGGGGATTGAACACTGAAGCTTTCTTT.

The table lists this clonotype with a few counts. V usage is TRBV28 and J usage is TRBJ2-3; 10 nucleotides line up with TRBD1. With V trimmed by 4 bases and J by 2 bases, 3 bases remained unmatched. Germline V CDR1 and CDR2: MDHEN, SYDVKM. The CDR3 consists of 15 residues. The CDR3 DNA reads TGTGCCAGCAGTTCTGGACAGGGGGTCACAGATACGCAGTATTTT. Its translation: CASSSGQGVTDTQYF.

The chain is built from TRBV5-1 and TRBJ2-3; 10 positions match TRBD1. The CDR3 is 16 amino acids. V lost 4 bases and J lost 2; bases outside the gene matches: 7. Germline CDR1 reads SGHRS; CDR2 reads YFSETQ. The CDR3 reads CASSGQGGLVTDTQYF. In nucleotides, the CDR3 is TGCGCCAGCAGCGGACAGGGGGGATTAGTCACAGATACGCAGTATTTT.

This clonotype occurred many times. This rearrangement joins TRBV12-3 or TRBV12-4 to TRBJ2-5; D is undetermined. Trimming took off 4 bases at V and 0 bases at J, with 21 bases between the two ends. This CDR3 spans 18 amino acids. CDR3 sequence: CASSSQHPSLLNQETQYF. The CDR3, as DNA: TGTGCCAGCAGTTCCCAACACCCATCACTCTTAAACCAAGAGACCCAGTACTTC.

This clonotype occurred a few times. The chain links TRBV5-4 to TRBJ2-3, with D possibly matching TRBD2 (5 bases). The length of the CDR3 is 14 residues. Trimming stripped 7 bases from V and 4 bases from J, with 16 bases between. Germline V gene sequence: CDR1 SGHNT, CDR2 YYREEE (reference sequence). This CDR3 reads CASQGGFRADTQYF. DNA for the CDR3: TGTGCCAGCCAAGGCGGGTTTAGGGCAGATACGCAGTATTTT. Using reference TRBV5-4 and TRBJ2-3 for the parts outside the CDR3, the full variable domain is ETGVTQSPTHLIKTRGQQVTLRCSSQSGHNTVSWYQQALGQGPQFIFQYYREEENGRGNFPPRFSGLQFPNYSSELNVNALELDDSALYLCASQGGFRADTQYFGPGTRLTVL.

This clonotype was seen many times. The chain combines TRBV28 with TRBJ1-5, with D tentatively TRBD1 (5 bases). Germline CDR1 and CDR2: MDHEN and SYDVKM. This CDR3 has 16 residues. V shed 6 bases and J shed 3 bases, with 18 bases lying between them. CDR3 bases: TGTGCCAGCAGCACCCCGGGTAGGGGCCCCAATCAGCCCCAGCATTTT. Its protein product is CASSTPGRGPNQPQHF.

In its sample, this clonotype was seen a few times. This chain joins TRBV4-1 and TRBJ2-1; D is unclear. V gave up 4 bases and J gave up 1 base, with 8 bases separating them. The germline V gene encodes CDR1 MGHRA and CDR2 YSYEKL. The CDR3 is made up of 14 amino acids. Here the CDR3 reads CASSPLASYNEQFF. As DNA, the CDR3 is TGCGCCAGCAGCCCGCTCGCGTCCTACAATGAGCAGTTCTTC.

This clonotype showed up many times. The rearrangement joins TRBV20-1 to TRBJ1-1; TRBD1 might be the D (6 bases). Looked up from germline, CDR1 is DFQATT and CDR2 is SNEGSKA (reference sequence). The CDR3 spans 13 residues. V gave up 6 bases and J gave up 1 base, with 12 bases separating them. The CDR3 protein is CSAMGGQNTEAFF. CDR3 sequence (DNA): TGCAGTGCGATGGGGGGACAGAACACTGAAGCTTTCTTT.

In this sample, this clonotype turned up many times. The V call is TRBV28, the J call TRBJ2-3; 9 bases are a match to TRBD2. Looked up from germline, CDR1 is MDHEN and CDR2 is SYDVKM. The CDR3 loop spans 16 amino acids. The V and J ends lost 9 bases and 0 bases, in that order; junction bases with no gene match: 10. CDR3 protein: CAREAGGPSSTDTQYF. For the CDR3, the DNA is TGTGCCAGGGAAGCGGGGGGACCTTCTAGCACAGATACGCAGTATTTT.

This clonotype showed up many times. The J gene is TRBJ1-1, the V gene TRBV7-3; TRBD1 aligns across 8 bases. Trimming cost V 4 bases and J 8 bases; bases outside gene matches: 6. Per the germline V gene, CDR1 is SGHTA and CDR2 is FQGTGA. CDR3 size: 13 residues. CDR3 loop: CASSSTRTGEAFF. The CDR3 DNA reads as TGTGCCAGCAGCTCCACGCGGACAGGGGAAGCTTTCTTT.

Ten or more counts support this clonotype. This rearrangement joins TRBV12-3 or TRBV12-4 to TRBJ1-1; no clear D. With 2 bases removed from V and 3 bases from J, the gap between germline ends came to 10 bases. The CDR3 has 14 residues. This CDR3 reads CASSLSQGDTEAFF. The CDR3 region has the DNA TGTGCCAGCAGTTTAAGTCAAGGAGACACTGAAGCTTTCTTT.

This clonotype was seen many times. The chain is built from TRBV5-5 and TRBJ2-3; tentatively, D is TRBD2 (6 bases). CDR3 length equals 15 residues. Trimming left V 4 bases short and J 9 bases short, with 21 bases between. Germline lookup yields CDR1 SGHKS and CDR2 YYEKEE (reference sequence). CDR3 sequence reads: CASSTPPALAMTQYF. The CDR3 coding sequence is TGTGCCAGCAGCACCCCCCCGGCTCTAGCGATGACGCAGTATTTT. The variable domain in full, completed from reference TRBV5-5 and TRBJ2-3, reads DAGVTQSPTHLIKTRGQQVTLRCSPISGHKSVSWYQQVLGQGPQFIFQYYEKEERGRGNFPDRFSARQFPNYSSELNVNALLLGDSALYLCASSTPPALAMTQYFGPGTRLTVL.

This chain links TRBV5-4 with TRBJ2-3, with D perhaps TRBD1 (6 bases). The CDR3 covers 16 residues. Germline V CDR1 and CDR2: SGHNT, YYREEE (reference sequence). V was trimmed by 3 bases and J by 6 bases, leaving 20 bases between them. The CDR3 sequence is CASSSGRHGQTDTQYF. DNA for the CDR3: TGTGCCAGCAGCTCGGGGAGACATGGACAGACGGATACGCAGTATTTT. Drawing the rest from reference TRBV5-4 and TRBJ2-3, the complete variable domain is ETGVTQSPTHLIKTRGQQVTLRCSSQSGHNTVSWYQQALGQGPQFIFQYYREEENGRGNFPPRFSGLQFPNYSSELNVNALELDDSALYLCASSSGRHGQTDTQYFGPGTRLTVL.

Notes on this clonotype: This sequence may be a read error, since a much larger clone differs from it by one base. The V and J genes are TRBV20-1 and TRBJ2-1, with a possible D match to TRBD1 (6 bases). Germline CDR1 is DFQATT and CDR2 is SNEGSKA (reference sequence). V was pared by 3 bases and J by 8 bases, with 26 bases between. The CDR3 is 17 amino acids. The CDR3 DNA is TGCAGTGCTAGGGACCGTTTTAGGGTAGGACAGTACTATGAGCAGTTCTTC. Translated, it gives CSARDRFRVGQYYEQFF.

The CDR3 is CASSRDRGPEAFF. CDR3 sequence (DNA): TGCGCCAGCAGCAGGGACAGGGGCCCTGAAGCTTTCTTT. The chain links TRBV5-1 to TRBJ1-1; 10 nucleotides align to TRBD1. The V gene end was trimmed by 4 bases and the J gene end by 6 bases; junction bases not matched to a gene: 3. Germline assignment: CDR1 SGHRS and CDR2 YFSETQ. The CDR3 length is 13 residues.

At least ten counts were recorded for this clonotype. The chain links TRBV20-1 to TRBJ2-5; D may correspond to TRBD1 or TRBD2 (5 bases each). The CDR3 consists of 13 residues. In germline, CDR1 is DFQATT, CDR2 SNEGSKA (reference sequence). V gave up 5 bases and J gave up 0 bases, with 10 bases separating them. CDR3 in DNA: TGCAGTGCTCTGGGGGAATACCAAGAGACCCAGTACTTC. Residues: CSALGEYQETQYF.

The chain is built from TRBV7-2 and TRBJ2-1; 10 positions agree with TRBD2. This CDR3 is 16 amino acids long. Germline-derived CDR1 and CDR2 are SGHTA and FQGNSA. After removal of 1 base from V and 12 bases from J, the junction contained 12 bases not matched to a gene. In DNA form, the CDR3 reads TGTGCCAGCAGCTTAGTAGCGGGGGGTCGTGGAGTGGGGCAGTTCTTC. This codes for CASSLVAGGRGVGQFF.

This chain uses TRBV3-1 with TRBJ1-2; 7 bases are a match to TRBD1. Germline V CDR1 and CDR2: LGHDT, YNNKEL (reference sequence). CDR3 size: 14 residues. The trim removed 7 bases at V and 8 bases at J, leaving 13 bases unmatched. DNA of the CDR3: TGTGCCAGCACCGACTACGGACAGGAGGGCGGCTACACCTTC. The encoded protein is CASTDYGQEGGYTF. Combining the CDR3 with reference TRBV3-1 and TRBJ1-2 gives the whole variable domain DTAVSQTPKYLVTQMGNDKSIKCEQNLGHDTMYWYKQDSKKFLKIMFSYNNKELIINETVPNRFSPKSPDKAHLNLHINSLELGDSAVYFCASTDYGQEGGYTFGSGTRLTVV.

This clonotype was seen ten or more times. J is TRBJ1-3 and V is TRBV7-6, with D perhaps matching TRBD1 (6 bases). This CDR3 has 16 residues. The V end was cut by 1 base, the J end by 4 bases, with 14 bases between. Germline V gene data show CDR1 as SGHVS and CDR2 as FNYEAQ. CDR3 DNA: TGTGCCAGCAGCTTAGGTTCGGGGGCCGGAGGAAACACCATATATTTT. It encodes CASSLGSGAGGNTIYF. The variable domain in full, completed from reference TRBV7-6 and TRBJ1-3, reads GAGVSQSPRYKVTKRGQDVALRCDPISGHVSLYWYRQALGQGPEFLTYFNYEAQQDKSGLPNDRFSAERPEGSISTLTIQRTEQRDSAMYRCASSLGSGAGGNTIYFGEGSWLTVV.

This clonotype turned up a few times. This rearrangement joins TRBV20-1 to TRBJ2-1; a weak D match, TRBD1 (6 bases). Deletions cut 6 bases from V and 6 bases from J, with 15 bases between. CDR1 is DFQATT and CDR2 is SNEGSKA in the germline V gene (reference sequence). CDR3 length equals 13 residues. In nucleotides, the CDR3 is TGCAGTGCAAGTCTGGGACATACCAATGAGCAGTTCTTC. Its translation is CSASLGHTNEQFF.

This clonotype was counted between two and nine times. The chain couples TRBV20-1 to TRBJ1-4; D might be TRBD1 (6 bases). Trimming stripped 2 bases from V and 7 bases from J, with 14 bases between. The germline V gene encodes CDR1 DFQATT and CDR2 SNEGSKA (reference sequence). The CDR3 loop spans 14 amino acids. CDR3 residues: CSARKQGATEKLFF. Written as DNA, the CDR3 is TGCAGTGCTAGAAAACAGGGAGCGACTGAAAAACTGTTTTTT.

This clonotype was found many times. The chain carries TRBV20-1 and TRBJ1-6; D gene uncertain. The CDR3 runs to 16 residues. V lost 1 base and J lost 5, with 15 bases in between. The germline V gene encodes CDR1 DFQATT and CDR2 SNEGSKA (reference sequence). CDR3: CSARVRVGSDNSPLHF. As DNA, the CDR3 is TGCAGTGCTAGAGTACGCGTGGGGTCCGATAATTCACCCCTCCACTTT.

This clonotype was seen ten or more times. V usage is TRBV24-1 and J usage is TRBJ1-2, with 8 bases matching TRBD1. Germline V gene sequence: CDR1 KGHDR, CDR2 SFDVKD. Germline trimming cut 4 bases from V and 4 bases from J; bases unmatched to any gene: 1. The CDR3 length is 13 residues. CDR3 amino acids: CATSEQGAYGYTF. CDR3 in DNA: TGTGCCACCAGTGAGCAGGGGGCCTATGGCTACACCTTC.

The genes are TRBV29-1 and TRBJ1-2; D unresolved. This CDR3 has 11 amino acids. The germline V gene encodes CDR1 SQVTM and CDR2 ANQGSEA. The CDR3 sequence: CTRLLGYGYTF. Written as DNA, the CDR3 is TGCACCCGACTCTTGGGTTATGGCTACACCTTC.